The 2 T cell receptor beta chains presented below share a single source sample, sequenced in a study of CDR3 diversity in severe acne (dated by TCRdb to between 2018 and 2021). Libraries were prepared through PCR. The listed sequencing device is Illumina HiSeq 2000. TCRdb reworked the public reads: Q25 trimming with fastp, MiXCR clone assembly, productive beta chains retained. Entries that share a CDR3 protein sequence are merged under the most common genes and DNA. Here the sample has 89,000 or so distinct CDR3 sequences; around half occur a single time. The ten largest account for around 9.1% of the sample. Input material: blood. These TCRs come from a male donor in good health, serving as a control.

The chain uses TRBV20-1 and TRBJ1-1; the D is unclear. Germline V lookup: CDR1 DFQATT, CDR2 SNEGSKA (reference sequence). The CDR3 is 18 amino acids. The V gene lost 7 bases and the J gene lost 2 bases, with 29 bases spanning the gap. CDR3 nucleotides: TGCAGTGGTCGCACGGGGAATGATAGGGTTCAGCTCAACACTGAAGCTTTCTTT. As protein: CSGRTGNDRVQLNTEAFF.

Only a few counts were recorded for this clonotype. The chain carries TRBV6-5 and TRBJ2-5; 7 nucleotides match TRBD2. Looked up from germline, CDR1 is MNHEY and CDR2 is SVGAGI. V lost 5 bases and J lost 3; bases outside the gene matches: 18. The CDR3 spans 18 residues. Here the CDR3 reads CASSEALGRLAREETQYF. CDR3 DNA sequence: TGTGCCAGCAGTGAAGCGCTCGGCCGACTAGCACGGGAAGAGACCCAGTACTTC.